These T cell receptor beta chains were read from a single sample in a study of blood T cell repertoires in COVID-19. The table came from immunoSEQ multiplex PCR; TCRdb's copy has only in-frame clones and leaves some out. Of around 290,000 clones in the sample, roughly nine tenths were seen once. Material: PBMCs or T cells enriched from blood (not recorded which). The receptors come from a woman aged 40 to 49 who had recovered from COVID-19. The CDR3 runs from the conserved cysteine through the conserved F or W. A D gene is named only where the DNA matches it firmly. Size values are once, few and many counts, or a class for expanded clones, and some rows have none.

d_gene	v_gene	j_gene	abundance	CDR3nt	CDR3aa
.	TRBV4-2	TRBJ1-6	.	TGTGCCAGCAGCCAAGATTATCGGGGGGTGAGATCCCTTGGTTCACCCCTCCACTTT	CASSQDYRGVRSLGSPLHF
.	TRBV27	TRBJ2-6	.	TGTGCCAGCAGTTCACAGGCCAGGGTGGGGGCCAACGTCCTGACTTTC	CASSSQARVGANVLTF
.	TRBV15	TRBJ1-5	.	TGTGCCACCAGTTCCCAGGGTCAGCCCCAGCATTTT	CATSSQGQPQHF
TRBD1	TRBV6-5	TRBJ1-2	.	TGTGCCATCTTGCAACCGGACAGGGGGCAGGGTGGCTACACCTTC	CAILQPDRGQGGYTF
.	TRBV2	TRBJ1-2	.	TGTGCCAGCAGTTTTGAGACTAACTATGGCTACACCTTC	CASSFETNYGYTF
TRBD2	TRBV7-3	TRBJ2-1	.	TGTGCCAGCAGCTTGGGGACTAGCATCAGTGAGCAGTTCTTC	CASSLGTSISEQFF
.	TRBV19	TRBJ1-2	.	TGTGCCAGTAGTACGGCACCCACAGGGACCGACTATGGCTACACCTTC	CASSTAPTGTDYGYTF
.	TRBV18	TRBJ2-4	.	TGTGCCAGCTCACCGCAGTCCAGTGACATTCAGTACTTC	CASSPQSSDIQYF
.	TRBV18	TRBJ2-2	.	TGTGCCAGCTCGCCCTACGGGGGCGGGGAGCTGTTTTTT	CASSPYGGGELFF
TRBD1	TRBV5-5	TRBJ1-4	.	TGTGCCAGCAGCCCCCCGGGACAGGTGCAGGAAAAACTGTTTTTT	CASSPPGQVQEKLFF
.	TRBV7-6	TRBJ1-3	.	TGTGCCAGCAGCCTAGGGGTCCAGGGTAGAAACACCATATATTTT	CASSLGVQGRNTIYF
.	TRBV7-9	TRBJ2-5	.	TGTGCCAGCAGCTTACTTGAGACCCAGTACTTC	CASSLLETQYF
TRBD1	TRBV9	TRBJ1-6	few	TGTGCCAGCAGCGCAGGGACAGTAGGGTCACCCCTCCACTTT	CASSAGTVGSPLHF
.	TRBV27	TRBJ1-2	.	TGTGCCAGCAGTCTCCGGGGGGGAGGCTATGGCTACACCTTC	CASSLRGGGYGYTF
TRBD1	TRBV5-8	TRBJ1-5	.	TGTGCCAGCAGCTTTGGGACAGTTCAAGATCAGCCCCAGCATTTT	CASSFGTVQDQPQHF
TRBD2	TRBV2	TRBJ2-7	.	TGTGCCAGCAGCTCTAGCGGGGTAAGCTCCTACGAGCAGTACTTC	CASSSSGVSSYEQYF
.	TRBV7-3	TRBJ2-3	.	TGTGCCAGCAGCTTATCCGCGGGCACAGATACGCAGTATTTT	CASSLSAGTDTQYF
TRBD2	TRBV18	TRBJ2-7	.	TGTGCCAGCTCAGGCAGGACTAGCGGGACCTACGAGCAGTACTTC	CASSGRTSGTYEQYF
.	TRBV2	TRBJ1-4	.	TGTGCCAGCCGCGAGACACGATCAACTAATGAAAAACTGTTTTTT	CASRETRSTNEKLFF
TRBD1	TRBV12-3/TRBV12-4	TRBJ2-1	.	TGTGCCAGCAGCAGGGACAGCAGTGAGCAGTTCTTC	CASSRDSSEQFF
.	TRBV30	TRBJ1-2	.	TGTGCCTGGAGTCCACCCGGGGGGCAGGGGTATCTCGGCTACACCTTC	CAWSPPGGQGYLGYTF
.	TRBV10-3	TRBJ2-7	.	TGTGCCATCAGCGTAACTAGTACGTACGAGCAGTACTTC	CAISVTSTYEQYF
TRBD2	TRBV24-1	TRBJ2-3	few	TGTGCCACCAGTGAGGGGAGCGGGGCGCGCACAGATACGCAGTATTTT	CATSEGSGARTDTQYF
.	TRBV4-1	TRBJ1-2	.	TGCGCCAGCAGCCAAGATCGCGGGGGGCCCCCCTATGGCTACACCTTC	CASSQDRGGPPYGYTF
.	TRBV6-5	TRBJ1-1	.	TGTGCCAGCAGTTATATGGGACTGGGCACTGAAGCTTTCTTT	CASSYMGLGTEAFF
.	TRBV7-3	TRBJ2-5	.	TGTGCCAGCAGCAGCCCGACTATGGTGGAGACCCAGTACTTC	CASSSPTMVETQYF
.	TRBV5-1	TRBJ1-1	.	TGCGCCAGCAACCAAGGACGGGGCACTGAAGCTTTCTTT	CASNQGRGTEAFF
TRBD2	TRBV4-3	TRBJ2-4	.	TGCGCCAGCAGCCAATCATTAGCGGGTGTAAACATTCAGTACTTC	CASSQSLAGVNIQYF
.	TRBV6-2/TRBV6-3	TRBJ1-1	.	TGTGCCAGCAGTTACTCGGGGGGAACTGAAGCTTTCTTT	CASSYSGGTEAFF
.	TRBV11-2	TRBJ2-7	.	TGTGCCAGCAGCTTAGATCTTTGGAAGGGGAATCTCGAGCAGTACTTC	CASSLDLWKGNLEQYF
.	TRBV4-3	TRBJ2-1	.	TGCGCCAGCAGCCAAGGACGAGGGGGTGAGCAGTTCTTC	CASSQGRGGEQFF
TRBD1	TRBV7-8	TRBJ2-1	.	TGTGCCAGCAGCTTGAGACAGGGTCTCTACAATGAGCAGTTCTTC	CASSLRQGLYNEQFF
.	TRBV10-2	TRBJ1-2	.	TGCGCCAGCACCATTACACCAGGGGAAGGCTACACCTTC	CASTITPGEGYTF
.	TRBV19	TRBJ1-5	.	TGTGCCAGTAGTATAATACAGAATAGCAATCAGCCCCAGCATTTT	CASSIIQNSNQPQHF
TRBD2	TRBV5-4	TRBJ2-1	.	TGTGCCAGCAGCTCTGGGCTCGGGCGGGGGGCTGACAATGAGCAGTTCTTC	CASSSGLGRGADNEQFF
.	TRBV5-1	TRBJ1-1	.	TGCGCCAGCAGCTTGACCGGGAACACTGAAGCTTTCTTT	CASSLTGNTEAFF
TRBD1	TRBV30	TRBJ1-2	.	TGTGCCTGGAGCCGGGACAGGGGTTATGGCTACACCTTC	CAWSRDRGYGYTF
TRBD1	TRBV6-2/TRBV6-3	TRBJ1-2	.	TGTGCCAGCAGTTACGAGGGACAGGGAAAAAACTATGGCTACACCTTC	CASSYEGQGKNYGYTF
TRBD2	TRBV5-1	TRBJ2-5	few	TGCGCCAGCAGCTTTACTAGCGGGAGTGCGTACCAAGAGACCCAGTACTTC	CASSFTSGSAYQETQYF
TRBD1	TRBV11-2	TRBJ1-1	.	TGTGCCAGCAGCATGGGGACAGGTTTCATGAACACTGAAGCTTTCTTT	CASSMGTGFMNTEAFF
TRBD1	TRBV18	TRBJ1-1	.	TGTGCCAGCTCCCAAAACGCCAGACAGGGGAACACTGAAGCTTTCTTT	CASSQNARQGNTEAFF
TRBD2	TRBV11-3	TRBJ2-2	.	TGTGCCAGCAGCGTCCGCGGGGGGGCCCGGTCCGGGGAGCTGTTTTTT	CASSVRGGARSGELFF
.	TRBV29-1	TRBJ1-1	.	TGCAGCGTTCATGACAGGAACACTGAAGCTTTCTTT	CSVHDRNTEAFF
TRBD2	TRBV15	TRBJ2-3	.	TGTGCCACCAGCAGAGGTTCACTAGCGGGAAACACAGATACGCAGTATTTT	CATSRGSLAGNTDTQYF
.	TRBV6-5	TRBJ1-3	.	TGTGCCAGCAGTCCCAATACGGTCTCTGGAAACACCATATATTTT	CASSPNTVSGNTIYF
.	TRBV29-1	TRBJ1-5	.	TGCAGCGTGGGGGACTTTAGCAATCAGCCCCAGCATTTT	CSVGDFSNQPQHF
TRBD2	TRBV2	TRBJ2-1	once	TGTGCCAGCAGTGAACTAGCGGAAAATGAGCAGTTCTTC	CASSELAENEQFF
.	TRBV30	TRBJ1-1	few	TGTGCCTGGAGTGAGGGGTCGCACACTGAAGCTTTCTTT	CAWSEGSHTEAFF
.	TRBV14	TRBJ2-7	few	TGTGCCAGCAGCCAAGAAAGGGGCTGGGGTGAGCCCCCCTCGAACTACGAGCAGTACTTC	CASSQERGWGEPPSNYEQYF
TRBD2	TRBV7-3	TRBJ2-1	.	TGTGCCAGCAGCTCGCTAGCGGGGGGGCGCAATGAGCAGTTCTTC	CASSSLAGGRNEQFF
.	TRBV28	TRBJ2-7	few	TGTGCCAGCAGTTTAACCGGTGATCCCCCCTACGAGCAGTACTTC	CASSLTGDPPYEQYF
.	TRBV2	TRBJ2-1	.	TGTGCCAGCACCAGAGTGGGGGCCCCAAGCTCCTACAATGAGCAGTTCTTC	CASTRVGAPSSYNEQFF
.	TRBV10-2	TRBJ1-1	.	TGCGCCACCAACGAAGCGGGGGGGCACACTGAAGCTTTCTTT	CATNEAGGHTEAFF